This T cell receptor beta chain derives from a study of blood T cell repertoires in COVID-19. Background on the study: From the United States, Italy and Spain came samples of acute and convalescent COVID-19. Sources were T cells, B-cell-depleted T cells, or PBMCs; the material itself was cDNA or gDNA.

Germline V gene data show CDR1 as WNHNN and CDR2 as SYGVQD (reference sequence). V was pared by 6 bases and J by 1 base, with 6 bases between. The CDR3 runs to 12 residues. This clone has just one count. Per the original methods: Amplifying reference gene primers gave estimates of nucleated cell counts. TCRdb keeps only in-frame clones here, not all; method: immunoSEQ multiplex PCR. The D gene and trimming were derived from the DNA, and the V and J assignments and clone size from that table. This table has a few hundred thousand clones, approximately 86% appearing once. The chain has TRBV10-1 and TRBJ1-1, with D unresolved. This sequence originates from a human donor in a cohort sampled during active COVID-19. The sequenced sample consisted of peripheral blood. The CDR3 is CASSDSNTEAFF. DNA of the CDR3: TGCGCCAGCAGCGACTCGAACACTGAAGCTTTCTTT.